This T cell receptor beta chain stems from a study of T cell responses to AZD1222 COVID-19 vaccine. Study as a whole: Second-dose groups at about 4 or about 12 weeks were pooled.

The protocol was immunoSEQ multiplex PCR, while the TCRdb copy is restricted to in-frame clones and leaves out a portion. The sample holds over 100,000 clones, 65% to 85% seen once. Notes on this clone: Its specificity is unknown.

The germline V gene has CDR1 SNHLY and CDR2 FYNNEI. V lost 5 bases, J lost 8 bases, and 16 bases stayed unmatched. The CDR3 extends over 19 amino acids. The study, taken as a whole, reports: The donors showed a predominance of white British ancestry and of females, with possible underestimation of clonal diversity. An increase in Spike-specific TCR breadth and depth was observed after two AZD1222 doses.

The material sequenced was peripheral blood, taken on day 0 of AZD1222 vaccination. V is TRBV2 and J is TRBJ2-1; 15 bases match TRBD2. The sequence was collected from an adult in good health. The CDR3 sequence is CASSKGLAGGAGLIDEQFF. DNA of the CDR3: TGTGCCAGCAGTAAAGGACTAGCGGGGGGGGCCGGGCTGATCGATGAGCAGTTCTTC.